Presented here are 30 T cell receptor beta chains from one specimen sequenced in a study of regulatory T cells in long-lasting Graves disease. The time point here: persistent/refractory GD, antithyroid drugs over 5 years with positive TRAb. Generation of the TCR library employed RNA extracted from PBMCs. In building TCR beta libraries, iRepertoire HTBI primers were used together with Arm-PCR of CDR3 regions. Each CDR3 protein gets one entry after TCRdb re-called the multiplex PCR reads with MiXCR. The repertoire holds around 400,000 distinct CDR3 sequences, around 20% seen once, with about a quarter in the top ten. The sequencing here drew on peripheral blood mononuclear cells (PBMCs), taken when the disease was refractory, from a patient treated with antithyroid drugs. The receptors derive from a female donor with Graves disease.

This rearrangement joins TRBV20-1 to TRBJ2-1; D remains unclear. Germline V gene lookup returns CDR1 DFQATT and CDR2 SNEGSKA (reference sequence). The V and J ends lost 3 bases and 7 bases respectively, with 7 bases between them. CDR3 length equals 11 residues. This CDR3 reads CSARQANEQFF. In DNA form, the CDR3 reads TGCAGTGCTAGGCAGGCTAATGAGCAGTTCTTC.

This clonotype was found many times. V gene TRBV20-1 combines with J gene TRBJ1-1; D call uncertain. The germline V and J ends were trimmed by 3 bases and 4 bases, with 12 bases remaining between them. The CDR3 length is 13 residues. Germline V gives CDR1 DFQATT, CDR2 SNEGSKA (reference sequence). CDR3 nucleotides: TGCAGTGCTAGTTGGCAGGCGGGCACTGAAGCTTTCTTT. This codes for CSASWQAGTEAFF.

This clonotype was seen at least ten times. The CDR3 nucleotides are TGTGCCAGCAGCAGCGGGACCACGAAGCAAGAGACCCAGTACTTC. This gives the protein CASSSGTTKQETQYF. The chain uses TRBV6-2 or TRBV6-3 and TRBJ2-5; TRBD2 agrees at 7 bases. There are 15 residues in the CDR3. The V segment lost 6 bases and the J segment 2 bases; nucleotides outside the gene matches: 9. Germline V lookup: CDR1 MNHEY, CDR2 SVGEGT.

At least ten counts were recorded for this clonotype. The chain carries TRBV27 and TRBJ1-2; TRBD1 might be the D (5 bases). V was clipped by 5 bases and J by 4 bases, with 11 bases between them. The CDR3 runs 13 residues. Germline loops: CDR1 MNHEY, CDR2 SMNVEV (reference sequence). CDR3 sequence: CASSETASYGYTF. The CDR3 coding sequence is TGTGCCAGCAGTGAGACAGCTAGCTATGGCTACACCTTC.

The chain uses TRBV19 and TRBJ2-7, with 11 positions matching TRBD2. CDR1 and CDR2 (germline): LNHDA, SQIVND (reference sequence). V lost 4 bases, J lost 4 bases, and 15 bases stayed unmatched. This CDR3 region has 18 residues. CDR3 loop: CASSKAPATSGTRYEQYF. DNA for the CDR3: TGTGCCAGTAGTAAAGCCCCAGCGACTAGCGGGACCAGATACGAGCAGTACTTC.

The gene calls are TRBV20-1 and TRBJ2-6; 10 nucleotides align to TRBD2. V was clipped by 2 bases and J by 0 bases; unmatched bases: 7. Germline CDR1 and CDR2: DFQATT and SNEGSKA (reference sequence). The CDR3 contains 18 residues. This CDR3 is CSARKLAGIVSGANVLTF. The CDR3 bases are TGCAGTGCTAGAAAACTAGCGGGAATCGTCTCTGGGGCCAACGTCCTGACTTTC.

This chain uses TRBV28 with TRBJ1-1; D ambiguous. Per the germline V gene, CDR1 is MDHEN and CDR2 is SYDVKM. This CDR3 comprises 16 residues. V was clipped by 2 bases and J by 1 base, with 14 bases between them. The CDR3 protein is CASSLPLGGGNTEAFF. CDR3 DNA: TGTGCCAGCAGTTTACCCCTTGGAGGAGGGAACACTGAAGCTTTCTTT.

The table lists this clonotype with many counts. The chain recombines TRBV6-9 with TRBJ1-1, with D possibly TRBD1 on 6 matching bases. The length of the CDR3 is 13 residues. Trimming pared 3 bases from V and 4 bases from J, leaving 9 bases between. Germline V gene data show CDR1 as MNHGY and CDR2 as SVAAGI. CDR3 residues: CASSYKGGTEAFF. For the CDR3, the DNA is TGTGCCAGCAGTTACAAGGGGGGCACTGAAGCTTTCTTT.

The rearrangement links TRBV20-1 to TRBJ2-2; tentative D call: TRBD1 (5 bases). Trimming cost V 0 bases and J 0 bases, with 11 bases left between them. Germline V gene sequence: CDR1 DFQATT, CDR2 SNEGSKA (reference sequence). The CDR3 length is 16 residues. The CDR3 region is CSARDEWTTNTGELFF. Here the CDR3 DNA reads TGCAGTGCTAGAGATGAATGGACAACGAACACCGGGGAGCTGTTTTTT.

This clonotype has just a few counts. The V gene is TRBV6-2 or TRBV6-3, the J gene TRBJ2-2, with D perhaps TRBD1 or TRBD2 (7 bases each). V was trimmed by 2 bases and J by 5 bases, leaving 12 bases between them. CDR3 length: 15 residues. Germline V gives CDR1 MNHEY, CDR2 SVGEGT. The CDR3 DNA reads TGTGCCAGCAGTTACCACAGGGGAGGGACCGGGGAGCTGTTTTTT. It translates to CASSYHRGGTGELFF.

The chain joins TRBV2 to TRBJ1-2; D uncertain. CDR1 SNHLY and CDR2 FYNNEI come from the germline V gene. This CDR3 has 14 residues. V lost 2 bases, J lost 7 bases, and 14 bases lay in between. This CDR3 is CASSEPGRASGYTF. CDR3 nucleotides: TGTGCCAGCAGTGAACCGGGGAGGGCATCTGGCTACACCTTC.

The chain couples TRBV13 to TRBJ1-6; D unresolved. This CDR3 is 12 amino acids long. Germline-derived CDR1 and CDR2 are PRHDT and FYEKMQ (reference sequence). The V and J ends lost 5 bases and 14 bases respectively, with 13 bases between them. The CDR3 is CASSQRQTTLHF. DNA for the CDR3: TGTGCCAGCAGCCAACGGCAAACCACCCTCCACTTT.

The chain has TRBV10-3 and TRBJ1-2; D unresolved. The CDR3 covers 14 residues. Trimming took 3 bases from V and 4 from J, leaving 12 bases between them. Germline CDR1 and CDR2: ENHRY and SYGVKD. The CDR3 sequence: CAISDQQTFYGYTF. CDR3 coding DNA: TGTGCCATCAGTGACCAACAGACTTTCTATGGCTACACCTTC.

This clonotype was counted at least ten times. The V and J genes are TRBV2 and TRBJ1-1; 7 positions agree with TRBD1. The J segment lost 2 bases and the V segment lost 9 bases, leaving 6 bases of the junction unmatched. Germline CDR1 is SNHLY and CDR2 is FYNNEI. The CDR3 extends over 13 amino acids. The CDR3 DNA reads TGTGCCAGTGGACAGGCTAAAAACACTGAAGCTTTCTTT. This gives the protein CASGQAKNTEAFF.

For this clonotype: Since a much larger clone is just one base distant, this may be a read error. The genes are TRBV2 and TRBJ2-2; perhaps TRBD2 as D (6 bases). Germline CDR1 is SNHLY and CDR2 is FYNNEI. There are 14 residues in the CDR3. DNA of the CDR3: TGTGTCAGCGACTTGGGGGGGAACACCGGGGAGCTGTTTTTT. This sequence encodes CVSDLGGNTGELFF.

This clonotype was detected many times. The V and J genes are TRBV20-1 and TRBJ2-7; 7 nucleotides align to TRBD2. CDR1 and CDR2 (germline): DFQATT, SNEGSKA (reference sequence). With V trimmed by 3 bases and J by 6 bases, 5 bases remained unmatched. The CDR3 length is 12 residues. CDR3 loop: CSASQTSLEQYF. CDR3 DNA: TGCAGTGCTAGCCAGACTAGCCTCGAGCAGTACTTC.

This clonotype was picked up a small number of times. The chain has TRBV7-2 and TRBJ2-4; no definite D call. Trimming shortened V by 5 bases and J by 0 bases, and 11 bases separated the two germline ends. Germline CDR1 is SGHTA and CDR2 is FQGNSA. The CDR3 has 15 residues. The CDR3 DNA follows: TGTGCCAGCAGCCCCCCAGGTCTAGCCAAAAACATTCAGTACTTC. Protein sequence: CASSPPGLAKNIQYF.

As regards this clonotype: One end of the junction does not line up with germline, which may come from a read error. V gene TRBV7-8 combines with J gene TRBJ2-5; D not certain. Germline CDR1 SGHVS, CDR2 FQNEAQ. The CDR3 length is 13 residues. CDR3 nucleotide sequence: TGTGCCAGCAGCTTACTGGGTTTAGAGACCCAGTGCTTC. This codes for CASSLLGLETQCF.

The table lists this clonotype with many counts. This sequence joins TRBV2 and TRBJ2-1, with D unresolved. V lost 10 bases and J lost 7, with 11 bases in between. The CDR3 is 11 amino acids. Germline V lookup: CDR1 SNHLY, CDR2 FYNNEI. The CDR3 DNA follows: TGTGCCAAGCAGGTTATGAATGAGCAGTTCTTC. Translated, it gives CAKQVMNEQFF.

This sequence joins TRBV15 and TRBJ1-5, with D perhaps TRBD1 (5 bases). CDR3 length: 14 amino acids. From germline, CDR1 is LNHNV and CDR2 YYDKDF (reference sequence). V lost 5 bases to trimming and J lost 4 bases, with 12 bases between them. The CDR3 protein is CATSSPKGNQPQHF. CDR3 sequence (DNA): TGTGCCACCAGCTCGCCTAAGGGGAATCAGCCCCAGCATTTT.

This clonotype was recorded a few times. The chain joins TRBV7-9 to TRBJ1-2; D gene uncertain. The V end was cut by 5 bases, the J end by 8 bases, with 21 bases between. CDR1 SEHNR and CDR2 FQNEAQ come from the germline V gene (reference sequence). The CDR3 has 15 amino acids. CDR3 nucleotides: TGTGCCAGCAGCCCCAACCTCGGGCAGTTGGAAGGCTACACCTTC. Translation gives CASSPNLGQLEGYTF.

This clonotype was observed a handful of times. The CDR3 is CASSYSMFQTGTEAFF. CDR3 coding DNA: TGTGCCAGCAGTTACTCGATGTTCCAGACGGGCACTGAAGCTTTCTTT. V gene TRBV6-5 combines with J gene TRBJ1-1; D is uncertain. Germline loops: CDR1 MNHEY, CDR2 SVGAGI. The CDR3 has 16 residues. The germline V and J ends were trimmed by 0 bases and 4 bases, with 15 bases remaining between them.

This clonotype has a handful of counts. The rearrangement uses TRBV20-1 and TRBJ1-4, with 10 bases identical to TRBD1. Germline V CDR1 and CDR2: DFQATT, SNEGSKA (reference sequence). The CDR3 is made up of 13 amino acids. J was trimmed by 12 bases and V by 3 bases; bases with no gene match: 7. In DNA form, the CDR3 reads TGCAGTGCTAGGGGACAGGGGAAGAGGCAACTGTTTTTT. Residues: CSARGQGKRQLFF.

Many counts were recorded for this clonotype. The rearrangement joins TRBV27 to TRBJ1-6; 7 nucleotides agree with TRBD1. The CDR3 consists of 15 residues. Germline lookup yields CDR1 MNHEY and CDR2 SMNVEV (reference sequence). The trim removed 3 bases at V and 6 bases at J, leaving 5 bases unmatched. The CDR3 reads CASSFGDRANSPLHF. The CDR3 DNA sequence: TGTGCCAGCAGTTTCGGTGACAGGGCTAATTCACCCCTCCACTTT.

The rearrangement links TRBV5-1 to TRBJ2-2; the D is unclear. The length of the CDR3 is 15 residues. The germline V and J ends were trimmed by 1 base and 4 bases, with 11 bases remaining between them. Looked up from germline, CDR1 is SGHRS and CDR2 is YFSETQ. The CDR3 region is CASSLRSVLTGELFF. The CDR3 nucleotides are TGCGCCAGCAGCTTGCGTTCGGTCCTCACCGGGGAGCTGTTTTTT.

The gene calls are TRBV20-1 and TRBJ2-6; tentative D call: TRBD1 (6 bases). Germline lookup yields CDR1 DFQATT and CDR2 SNEGSKA (reference sequence). The CDR3 is 17 amino acids. V was trimmed by 5 bases and J by 0 bases, leaving 17 bases between them. This CDR3 reads CSAGVQQGSSGANVLTF. The CDR3 region has the DNA TGCAGTGCTGGAGTGCAACAGGGTAGCTCTGGGGCCAACGTCCTGACTTTC.

This clonotype was seen ten or more times. The gene calls are TRBV6-1 and TRBJ2-5, with 10 nucleotides matching TRBD2. CDR1 and CDR2 from the germline V gene are MNHNS and SASEGT. The CDR3 is made up of 15 amino acids. J lost 5 bases, V lost 5 bases, and 8 bases had no gene match. The chain's CDR3 is CASSIVAGGWETQYF. CDR3 coding DNA: TGTGCCAGCAGTATCGTAGCGGGAGGTTGGGAGACCCAGTACTTC.

The chain combines TRBV28 with TRBJ2-3, with 10 bases matching TRBD2. The J call is uncertain, as TRBJ2-5 better fits the DNA end. Germline V gene sequence: CDR1 MDHEN, CDR2 SYDVKM. There are 15 residues in the CDR3. The CDR3 DNA follows: TGTGCCAGCAGTTCAATAGCGGGAGGAGCAGAGACCCAGTACTTC. Translating it yields CASSSIAGGAETQYF.

Only a few counts were recorded for this clonotype. This chain links TRBV7-9 with TRBJ2-7; 8 bases align to TRBD1. The germline CDR1 and CDR2 sequences are SEHNR and FQNEAQ (reference sequence). The V gene end was trimmed by 3 bases and the J gene end by 3 bases; junction bases not matched to a gene: 13. The CDR3 contains 17 residues. The CDR3 nucleotides are TGTGCCAGCAGCTTTGGGGCAGGGGGCGCGGGAATCTACGAGCAGTACTTC. It yields the protein CASSFGAGGAGIYEQYF. The full variable domain, completed using reference TRBV7-9 and TRBJ2-7, is DTGVSQNPRHKITKRGQNVTFRCDPISEHNRLYWYRQTLGQGPEFLTYFQNEAQLEKSRLLSDRFSAERPKGSFSTLEIQRTEQGDSAMYLCASSFGAGGAGIYEQYFGPGTRLTVT.

This clonotype occurred many times. The chain links TRBV20-1 to TRBJ2-5; D gene ambiguous. V was shortened by 3 bases and J by 2 bases, with 10 bases between the two germline ends. There are 13 residues in the CDR3. The germline V gene encodes CDR1 DFQATT and CDR2 SNEGSKA (reference sequence). The CDR3 bases are TGCAGTGCTAGGGCCCATCATCAAGAGACCCAGTACTTC. Amino acid sequence: CSARAHHQETQYF.